The clone carrying this TCR beta chain was seen a handful of times. This sample stems from a study of blood T cells in healthy people across ages. Alongside a J-beta primer mix, a sample-barcoded 5' primer served in a second PCR lasting about 7 to 11 cycles. Researchers report that each sample yielded at least 3 million CDR3-containing paired-end reads. TCRdb ran MiXCR on the 5' RACE reads and lists one entry per CDR3 protein. The sample lists around 900,000 distinct CDR3 sequences, roughly 50% occurring once. V was clipped by 11 bases and J by 4 bases, with 15 bases between them. This CDR3 spans 13 amino acids. Germline V gives CDR1 SNHLY, CDR2 FYNNEI.

The chain employs TRBV2 and TRBJ2-1; a weak D match, TRBD2 (6 bases). The sequenced sample consisted of blood. This clonotype was sampled from a woman between 55 and 75 years old in good health. The CDR3 sequence is CAGLGTPYNEQFF. CDR3 nucleotide sequence: TGTGCCGGTCTCGGGACTCCTTACAATGAGCAGTTCTTC. Together with reference TRBV2 and TRBJ2-1, the CDR3 gives the full variable domain: EPEVTQTPSHQVTQMGQEVILRCVPISNHLYFYWYRQILGQKVEFLVSFYNNEISEKSEIFDDQFSVERPDGSNFTLKIRSTKLEDSAMYFCAGLGTPYNEQFFGPGTRLTVL.